This TCR beta chain was captured in a study of graft-versus-host responses after intestinal transplantation. Broader study findings: Among recipient marrow samples, GvH clones were found; some appeared first in ileum or blood.

About this clone itself: What it binds is unknown.

Germline-derived CDR1 and CDR2 are SQVTM and ANQGSEA. The CDR3 is made up of 12 amino acids. The V and J ends lost 3 bases and 5 bases respectively, with 11 bases between them. Repertoires were generated with immunoSEQ multiplex PCR, while TCRdb's copy carries only in-frame clones and drops some. The sample includes some 22,000 clones, roughly nine tenths of them seen just once. The chain uses TRBV29-1 and TRBJ2-7; a possible D gene is TRBD1 (5 bases). The source was PBMCs, collected roughly 38 days after intestinal transplant. This receptor was obtained from a human patient who received an intestinal transplant, so some T cells may come from the graft donor. For the CDR3, the DNA is TGCAGCGTTGAGGCCAGGGCAGACGAGCAGTACTTC. It specifies CSVEARADEQYF.